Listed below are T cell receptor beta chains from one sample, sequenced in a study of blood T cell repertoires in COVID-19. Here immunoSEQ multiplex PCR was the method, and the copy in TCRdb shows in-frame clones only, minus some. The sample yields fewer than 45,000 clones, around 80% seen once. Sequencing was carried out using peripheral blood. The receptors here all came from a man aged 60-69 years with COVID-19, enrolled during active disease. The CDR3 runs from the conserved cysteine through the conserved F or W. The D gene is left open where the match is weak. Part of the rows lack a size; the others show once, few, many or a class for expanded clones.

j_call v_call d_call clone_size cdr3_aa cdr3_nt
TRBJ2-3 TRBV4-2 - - CASSLDRRSTDTQYF TGTGCCAGCAGCCTCGACAGGAGAAGCACAGATACGCAGTATTTT
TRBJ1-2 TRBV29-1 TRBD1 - CSVGTGGSSF TGCAGCGTAGGGACAGGGGGCAGTTCCTTC
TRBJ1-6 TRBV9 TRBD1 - CASSLTGQGGNSPLHF TGTGCCAGCAGCCTAACCGGACAGGGTGGTAATTCACCCCTCCACTTT
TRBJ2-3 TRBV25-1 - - CASREIHGTDTQYF TGTGCCAGCAGGGAAATACATGGCACAGATACGCAGTATTTT
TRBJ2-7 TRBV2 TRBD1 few CATKWGQGAHYEQYF TGTGCCACTAAATGGGGACAGGGGGCTCACTACGAGCAGTACTTC
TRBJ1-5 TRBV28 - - CASSLYRAGNQPQHF TGTGCCAGCAGTTTATACAGGGCGGGCAATCAGCCCCAGCATTTT
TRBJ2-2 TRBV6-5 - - CASSYGAGELFF TGTGCCAGCAGTTACGGAGCCGGGGAGCTGTTTTTT
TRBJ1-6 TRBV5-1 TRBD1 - CASSTGQGAGSPLHF TGCGCCAGCAGCACAGGACAGGGGGCCGGTTCACCCCTCCACTTT
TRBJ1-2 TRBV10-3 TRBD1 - CAIRDRDRVDGYTF TGTGCCATCAGGGACCGGGACAGGGTAGATGGCTACACCTTC
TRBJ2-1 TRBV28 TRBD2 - CASSWRLAPYNEQFF TGTGCCAGCAGTTGGAGACTAGCCCCCTACAATGAGCAGTTCTTC
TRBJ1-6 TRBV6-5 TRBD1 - CASSYLTGGNSPLHF TGTGCCAGCAGTTACCTTACAGGGGGGAATTCACCCCTCCACTTT
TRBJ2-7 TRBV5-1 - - CASSLEGISSYEQYF TGCGCCAGCAGCTTGGAGGGGATCAGCTCCTACGAGCAGTACTTC
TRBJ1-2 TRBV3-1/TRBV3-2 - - CASGTAGYGYTF TGTGCCAGCGGTACTGCGGGGTATGGCTACACCTTC
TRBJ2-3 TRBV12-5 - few CASGLDFGTQYF TGTGCTAGTGGTTTGGATTTCGGTACGCAGTATTTT
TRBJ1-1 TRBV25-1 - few CASSYGIGAFF TGTGCCAGCAGTTACGGGATCGGAGCTTTCTTT
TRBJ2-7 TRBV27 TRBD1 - CASSLGQPLYEQYF TGTGCCAGCAGTTTGGGACAGCCACTCTACGAGCAGTACTTC
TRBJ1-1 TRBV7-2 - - CASRVGGATEAFF TGTGCCAGCAGGGTGGGGGGTGCTACTGAAGCTTTCTTT
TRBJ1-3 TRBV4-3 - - CASSQDQQGGGNTIYF TGCGCCAGCAGCCAAGATCAGCAGGGAGGTGGAAACACCATATATTTT
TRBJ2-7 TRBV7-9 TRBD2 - CASSSLRGGEQYF TGTGCCAGCAGCTCACTCCGGGGGGGCGAGCAGTACTTC
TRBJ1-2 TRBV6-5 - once CASRGTHYGYTF TGTGCCAGCAGAGGGACACACTATGGCTACACCTTC
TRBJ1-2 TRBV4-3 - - CASSQSVRGGLYGYTF TGCGCCAGCAGCCAATCCGTCCGTGGAGGGCTCTATGGCTACACCTTC
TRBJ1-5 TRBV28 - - CASSSPGRGRLQPQHF TGTGCCAGCAGTTCTCCGGGACGGGGGAGACTTCAGCCCCAGCATTTT
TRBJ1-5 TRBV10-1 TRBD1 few CARRYRGLGNQPQHF TGCGCCAGACGCTACAGGGGGTTAGGCAATCAGCCCCAGCATTTT
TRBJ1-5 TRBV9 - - CASSPGTSNQPQHF TGTGCCAGCAGCCCGGGTACTAGCAATCAGCCCCAGCATTTT
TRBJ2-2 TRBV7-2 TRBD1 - CASRLDRANTGELFF TGTGCCAGCAGGCTGGACAGGGCCAACACCGGGGAGCTGTTTTTT
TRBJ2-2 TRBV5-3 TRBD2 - CARSPKTSGNTGELFF TGTGCCAGAAGCCCCAAGACTAGCGGGAACACCGGGGAGCTGTTTTTT
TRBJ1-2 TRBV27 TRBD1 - CASRPGTAYGYTF TGTGCCAGCAGACCCGGGACAGCCTATGGCTACACCTTC
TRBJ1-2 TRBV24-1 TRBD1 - CATSDLPDRELTANYGYTF TGTGCCACCAGTGATCTCCCGGACAGGGAGTTAACGGCTAACTATGGCTACACCTTC
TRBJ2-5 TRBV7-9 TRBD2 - CASSRGGGYQETQYF TGTGCCAGCAGCCGCGGCGGGGGGTACCAAGAGACCCAGTACTTC
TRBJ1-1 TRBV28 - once CASSFSAGTEAFF TGTGCCAGCAGTTTTTCAGCGGGCACTGAAGCTTTCTTT
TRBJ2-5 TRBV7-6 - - CASSPDYRVKETQYF TGTGCCAGCAGCCCAGACTACAGGGTAAAAGAGACCCAGTACTTC
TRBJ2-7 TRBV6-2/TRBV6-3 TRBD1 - CASSYGTGSHEQYF TGTGCCAGCAGTTACGGGACAGGTAGCCACGAGCAGTACTTC
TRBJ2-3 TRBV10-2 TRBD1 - CASSPGTGRTDTQYF TGCGCCAGCAGCCCTGGGACAGGACGCACAGATACGCAGTATTTT
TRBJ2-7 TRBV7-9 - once CASREKVGSGEQYF TGTGCCAGCAGGGAAAAGGTGGGATCGGGGGAGCAGTACTTC
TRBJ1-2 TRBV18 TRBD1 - CASSPTIDRGYGYTF TGTGCCAGCTCACCCACTATCGACAGGGGCTATGGCTACACCTTC
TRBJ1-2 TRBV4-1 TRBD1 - CASSLQTGGRGYTF TGCGCCAGCAGCCTCCAGACAGGGGGCCGTGGCTACACCTTC
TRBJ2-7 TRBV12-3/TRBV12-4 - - CASRAGIEQYF TGTGCCAGCAGGGCGGGTATAGAGCAGTACTTC
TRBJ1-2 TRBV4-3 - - CASSQDLTGGRNYGYTF TGCGCCAGCAGCCAAGATCTTACCGGAGGGAGAAACTATGGCTACACCTTC
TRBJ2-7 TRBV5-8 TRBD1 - CASVTGGHSYEQYF TGTGCCAGCGTCACAGGGGGCCACTCCTACGAGCAGTACTTC
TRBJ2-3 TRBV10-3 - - CAISGGLPGTDTQYF TGTGCCATCAGTGGGGGACTCCCGGGCACAGATACGCAGTATTTT
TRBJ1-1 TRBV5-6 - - CASSFRDSSTEAFF TGTGCCAGCAGCTTCAGGGATTCTAGCACTGAAGCTTTCTTT
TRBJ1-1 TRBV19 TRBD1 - CASSSYGQAEAFF TGTGCCAGTAGTTCCTATGGACAGGCGGAAGCTTTCTTT
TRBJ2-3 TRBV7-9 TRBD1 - CASSNRGQTDTQYF TGTGCCAGCAGCAACAGGGGGCAAACGGATACGCAGTATTTT
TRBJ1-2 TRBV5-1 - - CASSPSPSSNYGYTF TGCGCCAGCAGCCCCTCTCCCTCGTCTAACTATGGCTACACCTTC
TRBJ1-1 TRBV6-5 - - CASSYMEGENTEAFF TGTGCCAGCAGTTATATGGAAGGAGAGAACACTGAAGCTTTCTTT
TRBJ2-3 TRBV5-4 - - CASSLEASDTQYF TGTGCCAGCAGCTTGGAAGCTTCAGATACGCAGTATTTT